This T cell receptor beta chain came from a study of shared clonotypes between healthy human individuals. Measured with immunoSEQ multiplex PCR; TCRdb has only the in-frame clones, and not every one. The sample has 1,500,000 or so clones; 97% to 99% are singletons. CDR3 length: 15 residues. The V gene's germline CDR1 is SGHRS and CDR2 YFSETQ. V shed 4 bases and J 7 bases; nucleotides not matched to a gene: 10. The J gene is TRBJ2-1, the V gene TRBV5-1; 8 nucleotides align to TRBD2. The sample was naive CD4+ T cells sorted from blood. Subset of the sample: CD45RA+ positively selected. This sequence was found in a man younger than 45 in good health. This CDR3 reads CASSTISGTENEQFF. As DNA, the CDR3 is TGCGCCAGCAGCACGATTAGCGGGACGGAGAATGAGCAGTTCTTC.